The source of this T cell receptor (beta chain) is a study of PD-1 blockade in classical Hodgkin lymphoma. V was shortened by 3 bases and J by 0 bases, with 15 bases between the two germline ends. The germline V gene has CDR1 SEHNR and CDR2 FQNEAQ (reference sequence). The CDR3 has 16 residues. Notes on this clone: What it binds is unknown.

All patients experienced relapse after autologous stem cell transplantation, and brentuximab vedotin exposure was variable. Classifying best responses yielded complete response, partial response or progressive disease. Method: immunoSEQ multiplex PCR; TCRdb's copy keeps in-frame clones and lacks some. The table lists 50,000 to 65,000 clones, more than 75% of them singletons, with around 5% in the top ten. Overall study findings and caveats: Repertoire differences have undefined causes, possibly disease activity or prior therapy.

Sequencing used peripheral blood mononuclear cells (PBMCs), obtained before the second cycle of nivolumab. The clonotype originates from a human donor with classical Hodgkin lymphoma. This chain uses TRBV7-9 with TRBJ2-7, with D unclear. CDR3 DNA sequence: TGTGCCAGCAGCTTTCTCTCAGCGCCCACCTCCTACGAGCAGTACTTC. Protein product: CASSFLSAPTSYEQYF.